Listed below are T cell receptor beta chains from one sample, sequenced in a study of blood T cell repertoires in COVID-19. Clones were sequenced by immunoSEQ multiplex PCR, and TCRdb holds only the in-frame ones, with some missing. The top ten hold roughly 4.7% of the sample, which has some 99,000 clones, around 80% seen once. Sequenced sample: peripheral blood. The receptor set was obtained from a human donor in a cohort sampled during active or convalescent COVID-19. Each CDR3 is given with its conserved first and last residue. A D gene is named only where the DNA matches it firmly. Expanded clones are given a class, and other clones once, few, many or no size at all.

d_gene | j_gene | v_gene | abundance | CDR3nt | CDR3aa
TRBD2 | TRBJ2-2 | TRBV12-5 | once | TGTGCTAGTGGTTTGCCTTATACCCCGGGGGGGAACACCGGGGAGCTGTTTTTT | CASGLPYTPGGNTGELFF
TRBD2 | TRBJ2-7 | TRBV7-6 | . | TGTGCCAGCAGCGTAGTTGGGGGGACTACTGGCGAGCAGTACTTC | CASSVVGGTTGEQYF
TRBD2 | TRBJ2-7 | TRBV28 | few | TGTGCCAGCAGCCTACTAGCGGAGGAGATCGAGCAGTACTTC | CASSLLAEEIEQYF
TRBD2 | TRBJ2-7 | TRBV11-2 | . | TGTGCCAGCAGCGGCGGGGGGGCCTACGAGCAGTACTTC | CASSGGGAYEQYF
. | TRBJ1-5 | TRBV6-6 | . | TGTGCCAGCAGTTACTCGGAGTCGATCGGACTTTCCCAGCATTTT | CASSYSESIGLSQHF
TRBD1 | TRBJ2-1 | TRBV12-5 | . | TGTGCTAGTGGTCCCCCCGGACAGGGGGTTTGGGGTGAGCAGTTCTTC | CASGPPGQGVWGEQFF
TRBD1 | TRBJ1-4 | TRBV4-3 | . | TGCGCCAGCAGCCAGGTTGCGGGACAGCCCTCAACTAATGAAAAACTGTTTTTT | CASSQVAGQPSTNEKLFF
. | TRBJ1-2 | TRBV13 | medium-sized | TGTGCCAGCAGCCTCCGGGGGGGTGTAGGCGGCTACACCTTC | CASSLRGGVGGYTF
TRBD1 | TRBJ2-2 | TRBV19 | . | TGTGCCAGTAGTTTAGAGGGGGCAACCGGGGAGCTGTTTTTT | CASSLEGATGELFF
TRBD1 | TRBJ1-6 | TRBV5-8 | . | TGTGCCAGCAGCTACCACAGGGGTGTCTATAATTCACCCCTCCACTTT | CASSYHRGVYNSPLHF
TRBD2 | TRBJ2-5 | TRBV28 | . | TGTGCCAGCAGCTCGACTAGCGGCCAAGAGACCCAGTACTTC | CASSSTSGQETQYF
TRBD1 | TRBJ1-6 | TRBV5-5 | once | TGTGCCAGCAGCTTCGAACAGGGGGCCAAATATTCACCCCTCCACTTT | CASSFEQGAKYSPLHF
. | TRBJ2-3 | TRBV18 | few | TGTGCCAGCTCACCAGCCGGGACATCCAAGAATTATCACGCAGATACGCAGTATTTT | CASSPAGTSKNYHADTQYF
TRBD1 | TRBJ2-5 | TRBV11-2 | few | TGTGCCAGCAGCCCAAGGACAGGGCAAGGGGAGACCCAGTACTTC | CASSPRTGQGETQYF
. | TRBJ2-1 | TRBV21-1 | . | TGTGCCAGCAGCAAAGTGCTCAGCGGGGGGCAATACAATGAGCAGTTCTTC | CASSKVLSGGQYNEQFF
. | TRBJ2-7 | TRBV9 | once | TGTGCCAGCAGCGTATTTGGCTCGATTGGGGGGGAGCAGTACTTC | CASSVFGSIGGEQYF
. | TRBJ1-1 | TRBV13 | . | TGTGCCAGCAGCTTTGGGGATGGGAGGGGCACTGAAGCTTTCTTT | CASSFGDGRGTEAFF
. | TRBJ1-2 | TRBV28 | . | TGTGCCAGCAGTCGTTATCCCAACTATGGCTACACCTTC | CASSRYPNYGYTF
. | TRBJ2-3 | TRBV12-3/TRBV12-4 | once | TGTGCCAGCAGCCCCAACCGGGATACGCAGTATTTT | CASSPNRDTQYF
TRBD1 | TRBJ1-1 | TRBV7-9 | once | TGTGCCAGCAGCTTAATGGGACAGGGGGGGACTGAAGCTTTCTTT | CASSLMGQGGTEAFF
TRBD1 | TRBJ2-7 | TRBV6-5 | few | TGTGCCAGCAGTAGGGACAGCCACTCCTACGAGCAGTACTTC | CASSRDSHSYEQYF
. | TRBJ2-7 | TRBV5-6 | once | TGTGCCAGCAGCTTTCGCTTTTCGGGGATTGTTGGGCCACACTACGAGCAGTACTTC | CASSFRFSGIVGPHYEQYF
. | TRBJ1-1 | TRBV12-3/TRBV12-4 | . | TGTGCCAGCAGTTTCAGCGGGCCTCGGGAAGCTTTCTTT | CASSFSGPREAFF
TRBD2 | TRBJ2-7 | TRBV4-2 | . | TGTGCCAGCAGCCTCAGCGGGGGGAGCTCCTACGAGCAGTACTTC | CASSLSGGSSYEQYF
. | TRBJ2-2 | TRBV5-5 | . | TGTGCCAGCAGCTTGGTGGAGAGTACCGGGGAGCTGTTTTTT | CASSLVESTGELFF
TRBD2 | TRBJ2-5 | TRBV25-1 | . | TGTGCCAGCAGTGAATCTGGGCGGGGGGGCCGAGAGACCCAGTACTTC | CASSESGRGGRETQYF
TRBD1 | TRBJ2-1 | TRBV27 | . | TGTGCCAGCAGTTTATCAACAGGGGCCGGCTACAATGAGCAGTTCTTC | CASSLSTGAGYNEQFF
. | TRBJ2-7 | TRBV6-2/TRBV6-3 | . | TGTGCCAGCAGTCGGACCCAGGGGGGCGGGTCCGAGCAGTACTTC | CASSRTQGGGSEQYF
. | TRBJ2-5 | TRBV4-2 | . | TGTGCCAGCAGCCAAGATCCAGGCCGCCAAGAGACCCAGTACTTC | CASSQDPGRQETQYF
. | TRBJ2-7 | TRBV18 | . | TGTGCCAGCTCATCCGCGGAGGCCGAGCAGTACTTC | CASSSAEAEQYF
. | TRBJ1-1 | TRBV14 | . | TGTGCCAGCAGCCAAGATTGGCAATACGGGGAGGGCCCTGAAGCTTTCTTT | CASSQDWQYGEGPEAFF
TRBD1 | TRBJ2-7 | TRBV5-1 | . | TGCGCCAGCAGACCACAGGGGACCGCCTACGAGCAGTACTTC | CASRPQGTAYEQYF
TRBD2 | TRBJ2-5 | TRBV11-2 | few | TGTGCCAGCAGCTTAACGTGGGAGGGCCCTCAGGAGACCCAGTACTTC | CASSLTWEGPQETQYF
TRBD2 | TRBJ2-5 | TRBV7-2 | once | TGTGCCAGCAGCTTAGTGGCTAGCGGGGGGGCTAGTGGAGAGACCCAGTACTTC | CASSLVASGGASGETQYF
. | TRBJ2-2 | TRBV28 | few | TGTGCCAGCCACTCACGGGTCACCGGGGAGCTGTTTTTT | CASHSRVTGELFF
. | TRBJ1-1 | TRBV29-1 | . | TGCAGCGTTGAAGAGGTCAGGGGCCCGAACACTGAAGCTTTCTTT | CSVEEVRGPNTEAFF
TRBD1 | TRBJ1-4 | TRBV7-8 | . | TGTGCCAGCAGCCTGGACAGGGTAGGGCGCGAAAAACTGTTTTTT | CASSLDRVGREKLFF
. | TRBJ1-6 | TRBV18 | . | TGTGCCAGCTCATCGGGGACAAAGAATTCACCCCTCCACTTT | CASSSGTKNSPLHF
TRBD1 | TRBJ2-7 | TRBV6-2/TRBV6-3 | few | TGTGCCAGCAGTTACGCCAGGGGACAGGGGGTAAAGGAGCAGTACTTC | CASSYARGQGVKEQYF
TRBD1 | TRBJ1-4 | TRBV6-6 | . | TGTGCCAGCAGGACCGGGACAGGGGTGAATAAACTGTTTTTT | CASRTGTGVNKLFF